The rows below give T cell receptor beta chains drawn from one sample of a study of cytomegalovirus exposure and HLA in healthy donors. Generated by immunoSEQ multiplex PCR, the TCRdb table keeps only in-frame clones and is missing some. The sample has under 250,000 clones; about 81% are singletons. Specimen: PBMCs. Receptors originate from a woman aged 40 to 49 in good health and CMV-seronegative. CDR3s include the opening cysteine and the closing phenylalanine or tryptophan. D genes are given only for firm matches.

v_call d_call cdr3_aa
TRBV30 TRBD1 CAWSPWDRGTEAFF
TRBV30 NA CAWSYAGLQETQYF
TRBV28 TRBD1 CASSLTGTGLGETQYF
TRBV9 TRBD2 CASSPRTSGTSGELFF
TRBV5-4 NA CASTGAGYGYTF
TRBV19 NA CASSMGGGSYEQYF
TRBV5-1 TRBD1 CASSLRGQGASTEAFF
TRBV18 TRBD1 CASSRGQASTDTQYF
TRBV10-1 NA CAMDGEGQPQHF
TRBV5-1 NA CASSDPGGYTEAFF
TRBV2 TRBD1 CASSLGQVPLTGF
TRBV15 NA CATSRAKGSTVNTGELFF
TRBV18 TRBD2 CASSPPAGGSGYEQYF
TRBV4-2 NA CASSPLWDSSYNEQFF
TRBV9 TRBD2 CASSVMGLAGGNEQFF
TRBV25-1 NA CASRGGLAESANTGELFF
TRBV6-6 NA CASSPVAFF
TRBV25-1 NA CASSQGDEQFF
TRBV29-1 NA CSVEEGASATSAFF
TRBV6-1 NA CASSVVRDLGQPQHF
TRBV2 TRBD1 CASSEAGTDTF
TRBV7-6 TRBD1 CASSLGLTGEIYEQYF
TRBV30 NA CACSKSGYGYTF
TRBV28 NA CASSYTSRGLNQPQHF
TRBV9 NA CASSDSHGSYEQYF
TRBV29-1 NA CSVYTGFVNYGYTF
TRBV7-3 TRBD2 CASSLRLAGAADTQYF
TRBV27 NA CASRSLGEDYGGLSTFF
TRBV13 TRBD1 CASSLDGTGGVETQYF
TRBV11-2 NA CASSPTGGARGYTF
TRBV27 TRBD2 CASSLGGNYEQYF
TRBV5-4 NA CASSRSPFEGEKLFF
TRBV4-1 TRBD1 CASSQDRQGGIEQYF
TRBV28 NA CASSTPSYNEQFF
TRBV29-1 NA CSVSLDRFYTF
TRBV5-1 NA CASSLWGGGGYNEQFF
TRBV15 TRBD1 CATSSRQGKTEAFF
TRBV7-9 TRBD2 CATRLAGFTGTQYF
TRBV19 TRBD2 CASSPARDAGGKYEQYF
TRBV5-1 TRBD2 CASSTTSGRAGEIQYF